Presented here are 5 T cell receptor beta chains from one specimen sequenced in a study of monozygotic twins with inflammatory bowel disease. TCRdb processed the 5' RACE reads again and assigns one entry to each CDR3 protein, with no DNA. The table gives roughly 300,000 distinct CDR3 sequences; the top ten clones make up roughly 5.8% of it. The material sequenced was blood. Source of these receptors: a human donor with ulcerative colitis or Crohn's disease, or a healthy co-twin of an affected twin (not recorded which).

The chain joins TRBV5-1 to TRBJ2-1; TCRdb selects TRBD1, and the lack of DNA leaves this call unchecked. Germline lookup yields CDR1 SGHRS and CDR2 YFSETQ. The length of the CDR3 is 15 residues. CDR3 protein: CASRPGTGGTNEQFF.

The chain combines TRBV7-2 with TRBJ1-4; as DNA is missing, the TRBD1 call by TCRdb cannot be tested. CDR1 is SGHTA and CDR2 is FQGNSA in the germline V gene. CDR3 length equals 14 residues. The CDR3 protein is CASSRDRLNEKLFF.

The chain uses TRBV7-2 and TRBJ2-3; TCRdb indicates TRBD1, and absent DNA this call remains unverified. The CDR3 sequence is 13 residues long. The germline V gene has CDR1 SGHTA and CDR2 FQGNSA. The CDR3 is CASSFEQGYTQYF.

The chain recombines TRBV12-3 or TRBV12-4 with TRBJ1-5; TCRdb selects TRBD1, and the lack of DNA leaves this call unchecked. The CDR3 sequence is 14 residues long. CDR3 sequence: CASRGGYSNQPQHF.

The chain links TRBV10-3 to TRBJ2-7. Germline lookup yields CDR1 ENHRY and CDR2 SYGVKD. This CDR3 region has 12 residues. The chain's CDR3 is CAISASTHEQYF.